These 20 T cell receptor beta chains came from one sample sequenced in a study of regulatory dendritic cells for organ transplantation. TCRdb's table, derived via immunoSEQ multiplex PCR, lists solely in-frame clones and lacks some. The sample has 30,000 to 35,000 clones, 85% to 90% seen once; the top ten hold roughly 0.065%. Sequencing used naive CD4+ T cells from blood. Subset denoted: CD45RA+ naive T cells. These TCRs come from a human donor in good health.

The chain joins TRBV6-6 to TRBJ1-5; no reliable D call. The CDR3 sequence is 15 residues long. Germline CDR1 MNHNY, CDR2 SVGAGI (reference sequence). V dropped 2 bases and J dropped 5 bases, with 13 bases sitting between them. CDR3 region: CASSYGQIEDQPQHF. CDR3 sequence (DNA): TGTGCCAGCAGTTACGGCCAGATTGAGGATCAGCCCCAGCATTTT.

The chain employs TRBV27 and TRBJ2-1, with 7 bases matching TRBD2. Unmatched junction bases numbered 5, after V lost 6 bases and J lost 9 bases. CDR1 MNHEY and CDR2 SMNVEV come from the germline V gene (reference sequence). The CDR3 spans 12 residues. The CDR3 coding sequence is TGTGCCAGCAGGGGAGGGTGGGGTGAGCAGTTCTTC. Translated: CASRGGWGEQFF.

The CDR3 reads CASSSGIGGGTKNIQYF. DNA of the CDR3: TGTGCCAGCAGCTCAGGAATCGGGGGGGGCACCAAAAACATTCAGTACTTC. This sequence joins TRBV5-4 and TRBJ2-4; 8 bases fit TRBD2. CDR1 SGHNT and CDR2 YYREEE come from the germline V gene (reference sequence). V shed 3 bases, J shed 2 bases, and the junction held 10 bases outside the gene matches. There are 17 residues in the CDR3. Looking up the rest from reference TRBV5-4 and TRBJ2-4 gives the full variable domain: ETGVTQSPTHLIKTRGQQVTLRCSSQSGHNTVSWYQQALGQGPQFIFQYYREEENGRGNFPPRFSGLQFPNYSSELNVNALELDDSALYLCASSSGIGGGTKNIQYFGAGTRLSVL.

J is TRBJ2-7 and V is TRBV10-3; 9 bases fit TRBD2. Trimming cost V 6 bases and J 6 bases; bases outside gene matches: 9. CDR3 length: 14 residues. Germline V gives CDR1 ENHRY, CDR2 SYGVKD. The CDR3 DNA is TGTGCCATCAGCCCCGGACTAGCGTCGGCCGAGCAGTACTTC. This encodes CAISPGLASAEQYF.

This chain uses TRBV6-5 with TRBJ2-1, with 7 positions matching TRBD2. Germline V CDR1 and CDR2: MNHEY, SVGAGI. V trimming: 8 bases; J trimming: 6 bases; junction bases outside the gene matches: 10. The CDR3 is 14 amino acids. The CDR3 loop reads CASVGGYLSNEQFF. DNA for the CDR3: TGTGCCAGCGTCGGGGGGTACCTTTCCAATGAGCAGTTCTTC.

This chain joins TRBV7-2 and TRBJ2-7; 7 nucleotides agree with TRBD1. V lost 6 bases and J lost 6; bases outside the gene matches: 11. The CDR3 consists of 14 residues. CDR1 is SGHTA, CDR2 FQGNSA, per germline. CDR3 nucleotides: TGTGCCAGCAGACTTGGACAGGTGTCTGGCGAGCAGTACTTC. Protein: CASRLGQVSGEQYF.

This chain connects TRBV10-3 to TRBJ2-7, with D uncertain. The length of the CDR3 is 14 residues. Trimming took off 3 bases at V and 0 bases at J, with 9 bases between the two ends. Germline CDR1 ENHRY, CDR2 SYGVKD. The CDR3 here is CAISEHSDSYEQYF. CDR3 DNA: TGTGCCATCAGTGAACATTCCGACTCCTACGAGCAGTACTTC.

This CDR3 is CASSLIPSGGPAELFF. Here the CDR3 DNA reads TGTGCCAGCAGCTTAATTCCTAGCGGGGGGCCCGCGGAGCTGTTTTTT. V gene TRBV7-2 combines with J gene TRBJ2-2; 11 bases match TRBD2. CDR1 is SGHTA and CDR2 is FQGNSA in the germline V gene. V was pared by 2 bases and J by 10 bases, with 9 bases of the junction left unmatched. The CDR3 length is 16 residues. Using reference TRBV7-2 and TRBJ2-2 for the parts outside the CDR3, the full variable domain is GAGVSQSPSNKVTEKGKDVELRCDPISGHTALYWYRQSLGQGLEFLIYFQGNSAPDKSGLPSDRFSAERTGGSVSTLTIQRTQQEDSAVYLCASSLIPSGGPAELFFGEGSRLTVL.

The J gene is TRBJ1-2, the V gene TRBV9, with D possibly TRBD1 on 5 matching bases. Trimming shortened V by 0 bases and J by 3 bases, and 15 bases separated the two germline ends. The CDR3 has 16 residues. The germline V gene encodes CDR1 SGDLS and CDR2 YYNGEE. CDR3 residues: CASSVERAGGDYGYTF. The CDR3 DNA sequence: TGTGCCAGCAGCGTAGAGAGGGCGGGGGGAGACTATGGCTACACCTTC.

The genes are TRBV27 and TRBJ1-4, with unresolved D. With 5 bases removed from V and 2 bases from J, the gap between germline ends came to 12 bases. This CDR3 region has 15 residues. Per the germline V gene, CDR1 is MNHEY and CDR2 is SMNVEV (reference sequence). CDR3 sequence reads: CASSGPFGTNEKLFF. The CDR3 bases are TGTGCCAGCAGTGGACCGTTCGGGACTAATGAAAAACTGTTTTTT. Full variable domain (outside the CDR3, taken from reference TRBV27 and TRBJ1-4): EAQVTQNPRYLITVTGKKLTVTCSQNMNHEYMSWYRQDPGLGLRQIYYSMNVEVTDKGDVPEGYKVSRKEKRNFPLILESPSPNQTSLYFCASSGPFGTNEKLFFGSGTQLSVL.

This chain connects TRBV18 to TRBJ2-5; D unclear. The CDR3 extends over 12 amino acids. Germline V CDR1 and CDR2: KGHSH, LQKENI. Trimming stripped 2 bases from V and 3 bases from J, with 4 bases between. In DNA form, the CDR3 reads TGTGCCAGCTCACCAGCCAAAGAGACCCAGTACTTC. Translation gives CASSPAKETQYF.

V usage is TRBV25-1 and J usage is TRBJ1-6, with D uncertain. The V end lost 0 bases, the J end lost 18 bases, and 9 bases lay between the germline ends. This CDR3 has 11 residues. Germline lookup yields CDR1 MGHDK and CDR2 SYGVNS. As DNA, the CDR3 is TGTGCCAGCAGTGAATATCTCACCCCCCACTTT. Its translation: CASSEYLTPHF. The variable domain in full, completed from reference TRBV25-1 and TRBJ1-6, reads EADIYQTPRYLVIGTGKKITLECSQTMGHDKMYWYQQDPGMELHLIHYSYGVNSTEKGDLSSESTVSRIRTEHFPLTLESARPSHTSQYLCASSEYLTPHFGNGTRLTVT.

As DNA, the CDR3 is TGTGCCAGCAGCCCCAGGGACTCGGGGACCCAAGAGACCCAGTACTTC. It translates to CASSPRDSGTQETQYF. The gene calls are TRBV13 and TRBJ2-5; D perhaps matches TRBD2 (6 bases). The CDR3 is 16 amino acids. The V and J ends lost 5 bases and 1 base respectively, with 17 bases between them. CDR1 is PRHDT and CDR2 is FYEKMQ in the germline V gene (reference sequence).

The gene calls are TRBV4-1 and TRBJ2-2, with 7 positions matching TRBD1. Per the germline V gene, CDR1 is MGHRA and CDR2 is YSYEKL. V trimming: 4 bases; J trimming: 7 bases; junction bases outside the gene matches: 3. The CDR3 is made up of 13 amino acids. CDR3 sequence reads: CASSRTGNGELFF. As DNA, the CDR3 is TGCGCCAGCAGCCGGACAGGTAACGGGGAGCTGTTTTTT.

As to this clone: A read error may produce the germline difference seen at one junction end. The chain uses TRBV15 and TRBJ1-4; D call uncertain. Germline CDR1 is LNHNV and CDR2 is YYDKDF (reference sequence). This CDR3 has 12 residues. CDR3 coding DNA: TGTGCCACCAGCAGTGACGCCAACCAGTGGGGTTTT. Protein: CATSSDANQWGF.

V is TRBV19 and J is TRBJ2-7, with TRBD2 matching over 10 bases. J lost 1 base, V lost 6 bases, and 24 bases had no gene match. The CDR3 totals 21 residues. Looked up from germline, CDR1 is LNHDA and CDR2 is SQIVND (reference sequence). CDR3 nucleotides: TGTGCCAGTAGCCTTATTTTCCCATTGGCTCTTTCTAGCGGGGGTTCCTACGAGCAGTACTTC. It is translated as CASSLIFPLALSSGGSYEQYF.

The chain couples TRBV9 to TRBJ2-1; D is uncertain. CDR3 length equals 12 residues. The ends were cut back, 3 bases at V and 7 bases at J, with 8 bases in the middle. Looked up from germline, CDR1 is SGDLS and CDR2 is YYNGEE. This CDR3 is CASSALGNEQFF. In DNA, the CDR3 is TGTGCCAGCAGCGCCCTTGGGAATGAGCAGTTCTTC.

The CDR3, as DNA: TGTGCCAGCAGCCGGGACAGCTATGGCTACACCTTC. Protein product: CASSRDSYGYTF. V usage is TRBV6-5 and J usage is TRBJ1-2; 7 bases are a match to TRBD1. V lost 6 bases, J lost 4 bases, and 2 bases stayed unmatched. Looked up from germline, CDR1 is MNHEY and CDR2 is SVGAGI. This CDR3 has 12 amino acids.

This chain uses TRBV19 with TRBJ1-1; 7 nucleotides match TRBD1. The CDR3 consists of 13 residues. Germline V gives CDR1 LNHDA, CDR2 SQIVND (reference sequence). V shed 5 bases and J 6 bases; nucleotides not matched to a gene: 6. The CDR3 DNA sequence: TGTGCCAGTAGTGTTCCCGGGACAGCTGAAGCTTTCTTT. Amino acid sequence: CASSVPGTAEAFF. Full variable domain (outside the CDR3, taken from reference TRBV19 and TRBJ1-1): DGGITQSPKYLFRKEGQNVTLSCEQNLNHDAMYWYRQDPGQGLRLIYYSQIVNDFQKGDIAEGYSVSREKKESFPLTVTSAQKNPTAFYLCASSVPGTAEAFFGQGTRLTVV.

This chain links TRBV7-2 with TRBJ2-2; D not certain. The V gene's germline CDR1 is SGHTA and CDR2 FQGNSA. This CDR3 is built from 14 residues. V lost 6 bases and J 6 bases, leaving 14 bases between the germline ends. CDR3 sequence reads: CASSEDRGAGELFF. In nucleotides, the CDR3 is TGTGCCAGCAGTGAGGATAGAGGCGCCGGGGAGCTGTTTTTT.